This TCR beta chain emerged from a study of blood T cell repertoires in COVID-19. Turning to the study itself: The origin of the acute and convalescent COVID-19 samples was the United States, Italy and Spain. Sample material is recorded as cDNA or gDNA derived from T cells, B-cell-depleted T cells, or PBMCs.

The germline CDR1 and CDR2 sequences are SQVTM and ANQGSEA. Deletions cut 3 bases from V and 4 bases from J, with 15 bases between. This CDR3 comprises 14 residues. Source study methods: Scientists estimated how many nucleated cells there were by amplifying reference gene primers. Here immunoSEQ multiplex PCR was the method, and the copy in TCRdb shows in-frame clones only, minus some. The V and J calls and clone size were taken over from that table, and D and trimming were inferred from the DNA. The sample shows approximately 40,000 clones, about 88% of them seen only once. The chain has TRBV29-1 and TRBJ1-1; no clear D. Sequenced: peripheral blood. This TCR was sampled from a human donor in a cohort sampled during active COVID-19. CDR3 nucleotide sequence: TGCAGCGTTGATGGTAGAGCTCGGAGCACTGAAGCTTTCTTT. It is translated as CSVDGRARSTEAFF.